These 3 T cell receptor beta chains originate from one sample sequenced in a study of T-cell reconstitution after alpha-beta-depleted transplantation in children. Preparation of the TCRbeta library used unique molecular identifiers. Via MiXCR, TCRdb re-called the PCR reads, giving one row per CDR3 protein. The sample holds fewer than 550,000 distinct CDR3 sequences; about 17% are singletons and the top ten take approximately 29%. The sequencing used PBMCs, mostly from graft donor cells, collected 360 days after TCRalphabeta/CD19-depleted stem cell transplant. The receptors come from a boy under two years old who had a stem cell transplant for Wiskott-Aldrich syndrome, so the T cells may come from the graft donor.

V and J are TRBV19 and TRBJ1-2, with 9 bases that match TRBD1. The V gene end was trimmed by 8 bases and the J gene end by 1 base; junction bases not matched to a gene: 2. Germline V gene data show CDR1 as LNHDA and CDR2 as SQIVND (reference sequence). The CDR3 length is 13 residues. CDR3 nucleotides: TGTGCCAGTCGGACAGGGGTTAACTATGGCTACACCTTC. This sequence encodes CASRTGVNYGYTF.

This clonotype was seen only a few times. This sequence joins TRBV28 and TRBJ2-5; tentatively, D is TRBD1 or TRBD2 (6 bases each). Trimming left V 7 bases short and J 3 bases short, with 12 bases between. CDR1 and CDR2 from the germline V gene are MDHEN and SYDVKM. This CDR3 region has 13 residues. The CDR3 protein is CASISGAKETQYF. DNA for the CDR3: TGTGCCAGCATTTCGGGGGCCAAAGAGACCCAGTACTTC.

The chain uses TRBV5-5 and TRBJ2-2, with 11 bases lining up with TRBD2. Germline CDR1 reads SGHKS; CDR2 reads YYEKEE (reference sequence). Trimming removed 4 bases from V and 7 bases from J; junction bases left unmatched: 3. CDR3 length: 14 residues. The CDR3 loop reads CASSRTSGSGELFF. CDR3 sequence (DNA): TGTGCCAGCAGCCGTACTAGCGGGAGCGGGGAGCTGTTTTTT.